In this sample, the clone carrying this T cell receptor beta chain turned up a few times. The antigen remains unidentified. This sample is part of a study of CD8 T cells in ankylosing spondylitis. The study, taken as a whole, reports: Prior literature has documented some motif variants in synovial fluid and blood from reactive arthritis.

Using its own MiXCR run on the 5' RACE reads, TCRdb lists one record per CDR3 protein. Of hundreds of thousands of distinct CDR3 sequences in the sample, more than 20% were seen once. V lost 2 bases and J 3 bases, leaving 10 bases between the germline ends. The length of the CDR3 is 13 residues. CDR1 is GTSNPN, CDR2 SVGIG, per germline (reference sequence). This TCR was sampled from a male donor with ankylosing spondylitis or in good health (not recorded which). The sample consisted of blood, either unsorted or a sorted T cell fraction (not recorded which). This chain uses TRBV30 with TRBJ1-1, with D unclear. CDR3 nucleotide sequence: TGTGCCTGGAGTACCGGGGTTGACACTGAAGCTTTCTTT. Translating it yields CAWSTGVDTEAFF. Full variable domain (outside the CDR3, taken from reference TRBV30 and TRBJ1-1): SQTIHQWPATLVQPVGSPLSLECTVEGTSNPNLYWYRQAAGRGLQLLFYSVGIGQISSEVPQNLSASRPQDRQFILSSKKLLLSDSGFYLCAWSTGVDTEAFFGQGTRLTVV.